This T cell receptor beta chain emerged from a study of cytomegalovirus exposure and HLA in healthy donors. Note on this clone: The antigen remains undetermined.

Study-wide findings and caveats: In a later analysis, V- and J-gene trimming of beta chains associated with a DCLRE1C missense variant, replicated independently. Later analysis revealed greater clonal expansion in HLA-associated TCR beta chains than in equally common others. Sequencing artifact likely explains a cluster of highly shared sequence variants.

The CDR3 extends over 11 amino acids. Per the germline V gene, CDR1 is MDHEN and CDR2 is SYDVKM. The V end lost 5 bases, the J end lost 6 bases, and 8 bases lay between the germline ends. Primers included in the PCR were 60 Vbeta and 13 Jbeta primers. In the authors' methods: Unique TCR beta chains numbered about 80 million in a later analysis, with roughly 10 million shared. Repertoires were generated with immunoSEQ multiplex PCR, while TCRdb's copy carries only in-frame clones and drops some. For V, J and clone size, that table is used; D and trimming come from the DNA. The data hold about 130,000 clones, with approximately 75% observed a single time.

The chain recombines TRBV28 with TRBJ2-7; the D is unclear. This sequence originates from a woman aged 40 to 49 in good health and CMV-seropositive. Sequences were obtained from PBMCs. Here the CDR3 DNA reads TGTGCCAGCAGTCTCTCCCCCGAGCAGTACTTC. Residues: CASSLSPEQYF.